This T cell receptor beta chain is from a study of cytomegalovirus exposure and HLA in healthy donors. PCR used 60 Vbeta primers and 13 Jbeta primers. Profiled with immunoSEQ multiplex PCR; TCRdb holds only in-frame clones, not every one. This sample yields roughly 86,000 clones, of which roughly 60% are seen a single time; roughly 21% belongs to the top ten. This CDR3 has 15 amino acids. V lost 7 bases to trimming and J lost 2 bases, with 17 bases between them. CDR1 is SGHRS, CDR2 YFSETQ, per germline. In regard to this clone: Its antigen is still unknown.

Study findings and constraints: The number of N-insertions in an Asian-associated ancestry cluster was reportedly below the approximately 690-donor mean in a later analysis. Associated with cytomegalovirus, according to the listing, were 150 to 200 TCR beta chains. Researchers had no immune exposure information except CMV serostatus available.

The chain employs TRBV5-1 and TRBJ2-3; D is unclear. The sample taken for sequencing was PBMCs. The origin of this receptor is a woman aged 50 to 60 in good health and CMV-seropositive. The CDR3 spells CASFPERISTDTQYF. The CDR3 nucleotides are TGCGCCAGCTTCCCCGAGAGGATCTCCACAGATACGCAGTATTTT.